This T cell receptor beta chain originates from a study of beta chain features in type 1 diabetes. Study-level findings and limits: A potential PCR bias toward shorter templates would be equal in patient and control samples.

Using CD45RO/CCR7/CD25/CD127/CD95/CD27, CD4+ naive, central memory, regulatory and stem cell-like memory cells were sorted. The sample holds a few counts of this clone. Its target is unknown. Reverse transcription of all isolated RNA meant that expressed TCRB transcripts were sequenced. Roughly 3.6 million reads on average were seen across naive, central memory and regulatory T cell samples. Profiled with immunoSEQ multiplex PCR; TCRdb holds only in-frame clones, not every one. The sample lists roughly 400,000 clones, about 15% seen once, with 0.019% in the top ten. The CDR3 runs to 16 residues. Trimming left V 7 bases short and J 0 bases short, with 16 bases between. CDR1 and CDR2 from the germline V gene are KGHSH and LQKENI.

Sequenced material: naive CD4+ T cells from blood. The genes are TRBV18 and TRBJ2-1, with a weak D call TRBD2 (5 bases). This TCR came from a woman aged 18-30 years in good health. The CDR3 DNA reads TGTGCCAGCTATACCACGGAGGTGAGCTCCTACAATGAGCAGTTCTTC. It yields the protein CASYTTEVSSYNEQFF.